The clone carrying this T cell receptor (beta chain) has more than one count but fewer than ten. Its antigen is still unknown. Germline V gene sequence: CDR1 SGDLS, CDR2 YYNGEE. The trim removed 0 bases at V and 5 bases at J, leaving 8 bases unmatched. CDR3 length: 16 residues. This record belongs to a study of T-cell memory formation after mild COVID-19. Notes on the study in general: Cross-reactive memory appears to have joined, as suggested by some responding clones showing up in pre-infection memory.

Constant-segment primers served in 5'RACE that generated TCR alpha and TCR beta cDNA libraries bearing sample barcodes and UMIs. TCRdb called the 5' RACE reads again in MiXCR, with one record for every CDR3 protein. The table includes some 150,000 distinct CDR3 sequences, roughly 6.2% detected once. This receptor was obtained from an adult woman who had mild COVID-19 (a few samples of this study predate the infection). Cell type and time point are not known. The specimen sequenced was PBMCs or a T cell subset sorted from them (not recorded which). V gene TRBV9 combines with J gene TRBJ2-7; TRBD2 aligns across 10 bases. CDR3 protein: CASSVGASGSGDEQYF. CDR3 DNA sequence: TGTGCCAGCAGCGTAGGGGCTAGCGGGAGTGGTGACGAGCAGTACTTC.